This TCR beta chain is from a study of T cell responses to AZD1222 COVID-19 vaccine. General study points: There were mostly white British donors and more females than males, and clonal diversity was possibly underestimated.

A remark on this clone: Its specificity is not known.

Measured with immunoSEQ multiplex PCR; TCRdb has only the in-frame clones, and not every one. The sample holds about 120,000 clones, approximately 90% seen once. The CDR3 has 15 amino acids. V was shortened by 0 bases and J by 0 bases, with 9 bases between the two germline ends. Germline values: CDR1 SGDLS, CDR2 YYNGEE. The V call is TRBV9, the J call TRBJ1-2; no clear D. This sequence originates from an adult in good health. The input for sequencing was peripheral blood, taken on day 0 of AZD1222 vaccination. The CDR3 DNA sequence: TGTGCCAGCAGCGTAGGCCTGTTCCCTAACTATGGCTACACCTTC. Protein: CASSVGLFPNYGYTF.